What follows are 15 T cell receptor beta chains derived from one specimen sequenced in a study of T cells after yellow fever vaccination. TCRdb independently ran MiXCR on the 5' RACE reads; one entry per CDR3 protein. The data show about 510,000 distinct CDR3 sequences, with 21% seen just once and approximately 15% held by the top ten. Sample: PBMCs, taken 21 days after the first yellow fever vaccination. The origin of the receptors is a man aged 18 to 30 who received the YFV17D yellow fever vaccine.

This clonotype was counted ten times or more. V is TRBV7-9 and J is TRBJ2-7; D is undetermined. Deletions cut 8 bases from V and 0 bases from J, with 14 bases between. Germline V lookup: CDR1 SEHNR, CDR2 FQNEAQ (reference sequence). This CDR3 comprises 14 residues. CDR3 sequence (DNA): TGTGCCAGCGCCCCAGGTCCGAGCTCCTACGAGCAGTACTTC. Protein product: CASAPGPSSYEQYF.

This rearrangement joins TRBV7-2 to TRBJ2-7; TRBD2 might be the D (7 bases). The CDR3 covers 13 residues. V was cut by 1 base and J by 6 bases, with 10 bases left in between. Germline V lookup: CDR1 SGHTA, CDR2 FQGNSA. CDR3: CASSLVAGAEQYV. The CDR3 coding sequence is TGTGCCAGCAGCTTAGTGGCGGGGGCCGAGCAGTACGTC.

This clonotype was counted between two and nine times. This rearrangement joins TRBV7-3 to TRBJ2-1; D might be TRBD1 (5 bases). V was trimmed by 2 bases and J by 9 bases, leaving 14 bases between them. The CDR3 loop spans 14 amino acids. The germline gives CDR1 SGHTA, CDR2 FQGTGA. CDR3 sequence: CASSLDRQRPEQFF. The CDR3 DNA reads TGTGCCAGCAGCTTAGATAGACAGAGGCCTGAGCAGTTCTTC.

In this sample, this clonotype is medium-sized. This chain uses TRBV5-1 with TRBJ2-3; TRBD2 matches at 15 bases. V lost 5 bases to trimming and J lost 7 bases; unmatched junction nucleotides: 8. This CDR3 contains 16 residues. Germline lookup yields CDR1 SGHRS and CDR2 YFSETQ. The CDR3 loop reads CASREGTSGGQNTQYF. CDR3 coding DNA: TGCGCCAGCAGGGAAGGGACTAGCGGGGGGCAAAATACGCAGTATTTT.

The chain links TRBV11-2 to TRBJ1-6; D call uncertain. V lost 3 bases to trimming and J lost 6 bases, with 3 bases between them. There are 12 residues in the CDR3. Germline CDR1 is SGHAT and CDR2 is FQNNGV. The CDR3 region is CASSLRNSPLHF. In DNA, the CDR3 is TGTGCCAGCAGCTTGCGTAATTCACCCCTCCACTTT.

The chain links TRBV10-2 to TRBJ2-7, with TRBD2 as a possible D gene (6 bases). Germline loops: CDR1 WSHSY, CDR2 SAAADI. The CDR3 has 16 residues. The V gene lost 4 bases and the J gene lost 2 bases, with 18 bases spanning the gap. CDR3 in DNA: TGCGCCAGCAGTGGGGTAGCGGATTCCCGACCCTACGAGCAGTACTTC. Protein: CASSGVADSRPYEQYF.

In its sample, this clonotype was seen many times. The chain joins TRBV30 to TRBJ1-2; TRBD1 is a possible D gene (5 bases). Germline assignment: CDR1 GTSNPN and CDR2 SVGIG (reference sequence). The CDR3 totals 12 residues. Trimming removed 2 bases at V and 4 bases at J, with 8 bases between. In DNA, the CDR3 is TGTGCCTGGAGTCGGGACGGCTATGGCTACACCTTC. It specifies CAWSRDGYGYTF.

V gene TRBV29-1 combines with J gene TRBJ2-3; D possibly corresponds to TRBD1 (6 bases). In germline, CDR1 is SQVTM, CDR2 ANQGSEA. V shed 6 bases and J shed 4 bases, with 17 bases lying between them. The CDR3 is 14 amino acids. The CDR3 bases are TGCAGCGTGACGGGCAGGGGCCCACCAGATACGCAGTATTTT. This codes for CSVTGRGPPDTQYF.

The chain couples TRBV6-2 or TRBV6-3 to TRBJ2-7; D gene ambiguous. Trimming cost V 2 bases and J 12 bases, with 20 bases left between them. The germline gives CDR1 MNHEY, CDR2 SVGEGT. The CDR3 has 14 amino acids. CDR3 loop: CASSYSAPSQGRYV. In DNA, the CDR3 is TGTGCCAGCAGTTACAGTGCTCCTTCCCAAGGCCGGTACGTC.

This clonotype occurred a few times. The chain joins TRBV11-2 to TRBJ1-2; 8 bases map to TRBD1. The junction had 14 bases not matched to a gene; V was cut back by 4 bases and J by 1 base. The CDR3 totals 18 residues. Germline V gives CDR1 SGHAT, CDR2 FQNNGV. In nucleotides, the CDR3 is TGTGCCAGCAGCTCGCCGACTTTCGACAGGGGTGTTAACTATGGCTACACCTTC. It encodes CASSSPTFDRGVNYGYTF.

V usage is TRBV5-1 and J usage is TRBJ1-6; 11 bases are a match to TRBD1. Germline values: CDR1 SGHRS, CDR2 YFSETQ. V shed 2 bases and J 9 bases; nucleotides not matched to a gene: 13. This CDR3 spans 18 amino acids. CDR3 nucleotides: TGCGCCAGCAGCTTATCTCTACCACCGGGACAGGGGGGTTCACCCCTCCACTTT. As protein: CASSLSLPPGQGGSPLHF.

The chain carries TRBV24-1 and TRBJ2-1; 8 bases align to TRBD2. The V and J ends lost 4 bases and 1 base, in that order; junction bases with no gene match: 11. Germline V gene data show CDR1 as KGHDR and CDR2 as SFDVKD. The CDR3 extends over 18 amino acids. The CDR3 bases are TGTGCCACCAGTGACCCCAAGCGGGGGCCCCTTTCCTACAATGAGCAGTTCTTC. Encoded protein: CATSDPKRGPLSYNEQFF.

The gene calls are TRBV12-5 and TRBJ1-2; D is unclear. The V end was cut by 5 bases, the J end by 6 bases, with 10 bases between. The length of the CDR3 is 12 residues. Looked up from germline, CDR1 is LGHNT and CDR2 is FRNRAP. CDR3 nucleotide sequence: TGTGCTAGTGGTCTGACATCGAATGGCTACACCTTC. Its translation is CASGLTSNGYTF.

This clonotype was found many times. The chain links TRBV5-1 to TRBJ2-1; D may be TRBD2 (7 bases). V was trimmed by 4 bases and J by 4 bases, leaving 18 bases between them. The CDR3 is 16 residues long. In germline, CDR1 is SGHRS, CDR2 YFSETQ. CDR3 bases: TGCGCCAGCAGCGAGCAGGTCGGGGGGCGATACAATGAGCAGTTCTTC. It yields the protein CASSEQVGGRYNEQFF.

This clonotype came up a few times. The chain employs TRBV7-3 and TRBJ2-3; tentatively, D is TRBD1 (5 bases). The CDR3 consists of 17 residues. Per germline, CDR1 SGHTA and CDR2 FQGTGA. V was cut by 4 bases and J by 1 base, with 18 bases left in between. Written as DNA, the CDR3 is TGTGCCAGCAGCTCAAACCCAGGGTTATGGGGCACAGATACGCAGTATTTT. It encodes CASSSNPGLWGTDTQYF.